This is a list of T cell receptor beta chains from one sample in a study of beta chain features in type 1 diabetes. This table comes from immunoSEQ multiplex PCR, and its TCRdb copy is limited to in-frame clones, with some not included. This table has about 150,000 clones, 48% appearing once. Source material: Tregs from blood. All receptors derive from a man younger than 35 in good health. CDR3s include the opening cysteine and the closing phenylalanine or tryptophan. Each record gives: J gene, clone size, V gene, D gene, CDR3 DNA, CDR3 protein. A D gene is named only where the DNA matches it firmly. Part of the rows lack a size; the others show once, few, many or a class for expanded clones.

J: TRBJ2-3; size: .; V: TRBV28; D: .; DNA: TGTGCCAGCAGTTTACCGCAGACTGGAGTCCCAGATACGCAGTATTTT; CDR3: CASSLPQTGVPDTQYF
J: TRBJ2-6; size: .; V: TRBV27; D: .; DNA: TGTGCCAGCAGGCCCTCCTACTCTGGGGCCAACGTCCTGACTTTC; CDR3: CASRPSYSGANVLTF
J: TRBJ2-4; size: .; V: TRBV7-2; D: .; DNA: TGTGCCAGCAGCCCGGGGAACGTGGCCAAAAACATTCAGTACTTC; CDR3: CASSPGNVAKNIQYF
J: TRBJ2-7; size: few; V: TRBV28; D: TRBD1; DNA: TGTGCCAGCAGTTTGTGGGACAGCCACGAGCAGTACTTC; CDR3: CASSLWDSHEQYF
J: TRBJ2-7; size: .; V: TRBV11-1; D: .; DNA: TGTGCCAGCAGCTTGAGCGGAGGACGCTTCTACGAGCAGTACTTC; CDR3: CASSLSGGRFYEQYF
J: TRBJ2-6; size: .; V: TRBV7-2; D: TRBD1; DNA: TGTGCCAGCAGCTCGACAGGGGGGGCCAACGTCCTGACTTTC; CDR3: CASSSTGGANVLTF
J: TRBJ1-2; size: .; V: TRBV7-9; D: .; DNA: TGTGCCAGCAGCTTAGAGGTCGGGGGTTATGGCTACACCTTC; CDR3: CASSLEVGGYGYTF
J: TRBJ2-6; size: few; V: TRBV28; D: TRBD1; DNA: TGTGCCAGCAGTCCTGGACAGGGTTACTCTGGGGCCAACGTCCTGACTTTC; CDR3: CASSPGQGYSGANVLTF
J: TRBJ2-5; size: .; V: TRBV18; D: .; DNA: TGTGCCAGCTCACTTTGGCCCGCCACGGGGGAGACCCAGTACTTC; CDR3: CASSLWPATGETQYF
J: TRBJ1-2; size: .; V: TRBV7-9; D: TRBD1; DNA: TGTGCCAGCAGCTTGGGAAAGGACAGGACCTATGGCTACACCTTC; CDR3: CASSLGKDRTYGYTF
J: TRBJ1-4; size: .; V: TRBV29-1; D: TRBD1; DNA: TGCAGCGTATGGACAGGAACTAATGAAAAACTGTTTTTT; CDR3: CSVWTGTNEKLFF
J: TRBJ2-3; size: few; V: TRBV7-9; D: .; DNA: TGTGCCAGCAGCTTAGGACTAAAGGCGCAGTATTTT; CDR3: CASSLGLKAQYF
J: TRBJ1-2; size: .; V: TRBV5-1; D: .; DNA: TGCGCCAGCAGATCTAAGGAGGATAGCTACACCTTC; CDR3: CASRSKEDSYTF
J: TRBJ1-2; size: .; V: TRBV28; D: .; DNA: TGTGCCAGCAATTTCGGGAATCTGGAGGGCTACACCTTC; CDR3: CASNFGNLEGYTF
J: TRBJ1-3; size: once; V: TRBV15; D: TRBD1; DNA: TGTGCCACCAGCGGATTACCGGGACAGGGTATAATCGGTGGAAACACCATATATTTT; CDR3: CATSGLPGQGIIGGNTIYF
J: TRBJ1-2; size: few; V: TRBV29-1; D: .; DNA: TGCAGCGTCGGTGTTGTAAACTATGGCTACACCTTC; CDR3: CSVGVVNYGYTF
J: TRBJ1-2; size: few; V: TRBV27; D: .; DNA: TGTGCCAGCAGTTTCGAGGGTCTTGGAAACTATGGCTACACCTTC; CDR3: CASSFEGLGNYGYTF
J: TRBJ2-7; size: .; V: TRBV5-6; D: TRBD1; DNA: TGTGCCAGCAGCCTGCTGGGGACAGGGGATTCCTACGAGCAGTACTTC; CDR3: CASSLLGTGDSYEQYF
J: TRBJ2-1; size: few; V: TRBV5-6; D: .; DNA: TGTGCCAGCAGCTCTTCAGGAGGCTCCTACAATGAGCAGTTCTTC; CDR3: CASSSSGGSYNEQFF
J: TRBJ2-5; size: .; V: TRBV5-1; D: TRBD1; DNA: TGCGCCAGCAGCCGGGACAGGGACGAGACCCAGTACTTC; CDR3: CASSRDRDETQYF
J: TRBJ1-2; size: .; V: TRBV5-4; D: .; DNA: TGTGCCAGCAGCTTGGCACAGGGAGGCTACACCTTC; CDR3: CASSLAQGGYTF
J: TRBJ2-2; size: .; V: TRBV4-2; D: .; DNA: TGTGCCAGCAGGGAGGGCGGCTGGAACACCGGGGAGCTGTTTTTT; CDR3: CASREGGWNTGELFF
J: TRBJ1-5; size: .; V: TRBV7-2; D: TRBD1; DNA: TGTGCCAGCAGCTGGACAGGTTGGAATCAGCCCCAGCATTTT; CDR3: CASSWTGWNQPQHF
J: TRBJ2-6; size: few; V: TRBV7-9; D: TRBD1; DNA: TGTGCCAGCAGCCCCCGAGCTGCGACAGGGGGCTCTGGGGCCAACGTCCTGACTTTC; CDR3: CASSPRAATGGSGANVLTF
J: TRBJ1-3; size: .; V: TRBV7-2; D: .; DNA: TGTGCCAGCAGCTTTCACAACTCTGGAAACACCATATATTTT; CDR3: CASSFHNSGNTIYF
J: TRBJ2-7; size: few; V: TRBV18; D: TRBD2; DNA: TGTGCCAGCTCAGCCTTGGGTGCGGGGGGCACGTCCGAGCAGTACTTC; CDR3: CASSALGAGGTSEQYF
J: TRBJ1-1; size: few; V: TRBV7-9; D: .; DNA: TGTGCCAGCAGCCTTTACAGGGTAAACACTGAAGCTTTCTTT; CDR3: CASSLYRVNTEAFF
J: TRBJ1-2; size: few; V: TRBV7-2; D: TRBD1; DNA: TGTGCCAGCAGCTTGGAGGGACAGTCCTATGGCTACACCTTC; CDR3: CASSLEGQSYGYTF
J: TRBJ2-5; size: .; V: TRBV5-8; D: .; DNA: TGTGCCAGCAGCTTTAGAGGGAGGGAGACCCAGTACTTC; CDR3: CASSFRGRETQYF
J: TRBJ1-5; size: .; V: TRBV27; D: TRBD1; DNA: TGTGCCAGCAGGGTCGGGACAGGGCGCAATCAGCCCCAGCATTTT; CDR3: CASRVGTGRNQPQHF
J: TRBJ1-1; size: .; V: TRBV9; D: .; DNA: TGTGCCAGCAGCGTAGGTGGGCGTAGATTGAACACTGAAGCTTTCTTT; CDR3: CASSVGGRRLNTEAFF
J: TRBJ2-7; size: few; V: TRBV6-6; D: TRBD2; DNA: TGTGCCAGCAGTCAGCAACCCAGCGGGACCTACGAGCAGTACTTC; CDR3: CASSQQPSGTYEQYF
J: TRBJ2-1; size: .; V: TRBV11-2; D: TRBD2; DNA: TGTGCCAGCAGTCGCCCCGGGACTAGCGGGAGGGCGCCCTACAATGAGCAGTTCTTC; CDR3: CASSRPGTSGRAPYNEQFF
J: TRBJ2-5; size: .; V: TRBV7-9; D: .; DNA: TGTGCCAGCAGCTTAACGGGCAGGGAAGAGACCCAGTACTTC; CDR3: CASSLTGREETQYF
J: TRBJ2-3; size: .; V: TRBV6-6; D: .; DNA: TGTGCCAGCAGTTACTCCAAAACAGATACGCAGTATTTT; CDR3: CASSYSKTDTQYF